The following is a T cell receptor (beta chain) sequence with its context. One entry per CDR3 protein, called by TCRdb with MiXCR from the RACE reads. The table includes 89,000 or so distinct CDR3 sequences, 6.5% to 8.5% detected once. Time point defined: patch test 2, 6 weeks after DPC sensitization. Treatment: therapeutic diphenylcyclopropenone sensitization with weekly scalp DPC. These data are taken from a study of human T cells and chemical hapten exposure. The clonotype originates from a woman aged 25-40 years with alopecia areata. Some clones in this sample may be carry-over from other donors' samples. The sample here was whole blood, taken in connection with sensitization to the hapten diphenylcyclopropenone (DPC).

CDR3 nucleotides: TGTGCCATCAGTGAGGGCAAGTACAACGAAAAACTGTTTTTT. Translated: CAISEGKYNEKLFF. V is TRBV10-3 and J is TRBJ1-4; D unclear. This CDR3 contains 14 residues. Germline assignment: CDR1 ENHRY and CDR2 SYGVKD. V was cut by 2 bases and J by 8 bases, with 12 bases left in between.